Described below is a single T cell receptor beta chain sequence and its context. This clone's antigen is unknown. Base qualities are not at hand, and no much larger clone is one base apart. Hyperthyroidism patients were newly diagnosed, with disease duration under 2 months, and aged 18 to 65 years. Anyone with other autoimmune diseases, uncontrolled infections, pregnancy or lactation was excluded from the study. Clinical symptoms, serum thyroxine, TRAb, thyroid ultrasound and orbital computed tomography were used for diagnosis. Total RNA was extracted using Trizol reagent, and RNA quality was checked on an Agilent 2100 Bioanalyzer. For repertoire sequencing, TCR beta CDR3 regions were amplified from RNA transcripts. HTBI primers and the Qiagen OneStep RT-PCR kit were used in a first-round RT-PCR, which was followed by a second-round multiplex PCR, size selection and purification. Sequencing of the libraries was carried out on an Illumina HiSeq2000 in paired-end mode with 100 bp reads. The paper's processing steps were these. SOAPnuke was used for read processing, and reads with adapters, uncalled bases, a mean Phred below 15, or no exact constant-primer or identifier match were discarded. COPE v1.2.5 was used to merge high-quality paired reads. Each unique nucleotide sequence was treated as a clonotype, and MiTCR v1.1 was used to align the clonotypes to the IMGT TRB V, D and J references. The analysis was limited to V-J combinations with a frequency above 0.0001, which together covered 98% to 99.2% of repertoires. For each V-J combination, a TCR clonal expansion and chaos score was defined as the ratio of F50 clonal expansion to chaos observed in the TCRdist matrix. Welch's t-statistics and random forest were used to narrow the features down to more than 10 V-J combinations, which were then fed into a naive Bayes classifier. The similarity between thyroid and blood repertoires was quantified using the Morisita-Horn index. TCRdb trimmed the raw reads at Q25, called clones with MiXCR and kept productive beta chains. CDR3 protein sequences are deduplicated, and each keeps its most common genes and DNA. The V and J calls reflect TCRdb's pipeline rather than the authors' work. For this sample the table gives about 600,000 distinct CDR3 sequences, of which 35% to 40% were detected only once. The leading ten clones occupy about 4% of the sample.

This specimen belongs to a study of Graves' ophthalmopathy and Graves' hyperthyroidism (dated by TCRdb to the late 2010s). About the full investigation: Stable hyperthyroidism was defined as no progression to ophthalmopathy within 18 months of follow-up. In roughly 6 hyperthyroidism patients, T-cell repertoires of thyroid tissue and blood were compared. To explore V-J signatures distinguishing ophthalmopathy from hyperthyroidism, a discovery set of about a hundred patients (roughly 44 ophthalmopathy, 57 stable hyperthyroidism) was enrolled. In total, around 130 blood samples were TCR-sequenced: under 45 ophthalmopathy, some 75 hyperthyroidism and some 17 hyperthyroidism-to-ophthalmopathy patients. The study used signatures of the TCR beta repertoire to tell Graves' ophthalmopathy apart from Graves' hyperthyroidism and to predict which patients would progress to ophthalmopathy. Once sampling was done, hyperthyroidism patients were given methimazole at a starting dose of 30 mg daily, while ophthalmopathy patients were given high-dose intravenous methylprednisolone. The independent validation cohort included 20 or so hyperthyroidism patients plus 17 patients who later progressed from hyperthyroidism to ophthalmopathy. Here is what the overall study found, with its caveats: In validation, the model predicted ophthalmopathy progression with about 71% sensitivity and approximately 78% specificity; roughly 12 predicted patients were CT-confirmed with GO in a median of approximately 6.5 months. Most expanded thyroid clonotypes with a frequency above 0.001 also appeared in blood, which suggests that blood repertoires may reflect the immune response in the thyroid. No statistical method was used to predetermine the sample size, and group allocation was not hidden from the investigators. Ophthalmopathy was separated from stable hyperthyroidism by the 13-signature model with around 89% sensitivity and about 83% specificity in cross-validation and with 80%/75% in the test set.

Reading the germline V gene gives CDR1 SQVTM and CDR2 ANQGSEA. There are 14 amino acids in the CDR3, from cysteine to phenylalanine inclusive. CDR3 DNA only is kept here, 42 bases in frame from base 1. V has 5 bases trimmed and J has 7 bases trimmed; junction bases matching no gene number 5. This sequence uses TRBV29-1 and TRBJ2-2; 12 bases in between match TRBD2. The clonotype originates from an adult man with Graves' hyperthyroidism. Sequenced: peripheral blood or thyroid tissue (not recorded which). The CDR3 here reads CSVLLAGGIGELFF. In nucleotides, the sequence is TGCAGCGTTCTTCTAGCGGGAGGGATCGGGGAGCTGTTTTTT.